This T cell receptor beta chain was profiled in a study of blood T cell repertoires in COVID-19. Study in general: The United States, Italy and Spain were the sources of the acute and convalescent COVID-19 samples. T cells, B-cell-depleted T cells, or PBMCs supplied cDNA or gDNA.

Sequencing used immunoSEQ multiplex PCR; TCRdb keeps in-frame clones, though not all of them. Of fewer than 200,000 clones in the sample, 75% to 80% were seen once. Germline lookup yields CDR1 MNHEY and CDR2 SMNVEV (reference sequence). The CDR3 runs 12 residues. Trimming shortened V by 3 bases and J by 7 bases, and 4 bases separated the two germline ends. This clonotype was obtained from a woman aged 70-85 years with acute or convalescent COVID-19. This sequence joins TRBV27 and TRBJ1-6, with D unresolved. Sequencing was performed on peripheral blood. CDR3 sequence reads: CASSFGNSPLHF. Written as DNA, the CDR3 is TGTGCCAGCAGTTTCGGGAATTCACCCCTCCACTTT.